These T cell receptor beta chains were read from a single sample in a study of cytomegalovirus exposure and HLA in healthy donors. TCRdb's copy holds only in-frame clones and misses some; the assay was immunoSEQ multiplex PCR. The data hold 90,000 to 140,000 clones, with approximately 69% observed a single time. Source material: PBMCs. Every receptor here comes from a man under 40 in good health and CMV-seronegative. Both conserved end residues are part of each CDR3. The D gene is left open where the match is weak. Not all rows give a size; the values are once, few, many and, for expanded clones, a class.

j_call | d_call | v_call | clone_size | cdr3_aa | cdr3_nt
TRBJ1-2 | TRBD1 | TRBV4-3 | . | CASSQELGTVPNYGYTF | TGCGCCAGCAGCCAAGAACTGGGGACAGTTCCTAACTATGGCTACACCTTC
TRBJ2-1 | TRBD2 | TRBV11-1 | . | CASSLVAGDSNEQFF | TGTGCCAGCAGCTTAGTAGCGGGAGACTCTAATGAGCAGTTCTTC
TRBJ2-3 | . | TRBV18 | . | CASSRDNTDTQYF | TGTGCCAGCTCAAGGGACAACACAGATACGCAGTATTTT
TRBJ1-4 | . | TRBV5-6 | . | CASSQGEANEKLFF | TGTGCCAGCAGCCAGGGCGAGGCTAATGAAAAACTGTTTTTT
TRBJ1-2 | TRBD1 | TRBV9 | . | CASSATGNGYTF | TGTGCCAGCAGCGCGACAGGGAATGGCTACACCTTC
TRBJ2-1 | TRBD1 | TRBV15 | few | CATSPNLRDRGPEQFF | TGTGCCACCAGCCCGAACCTCCGGGACAGGGGGCCTGAGCAGTTCTTC
TRBJ2-5 | . | TRBV19 | . | CASSLKGLETQYF | TGTGCCAGTAGTTTGAAGGGGCTAGAGACCCAGTACTTC
TRBJ1-2 | TRBD1 | TRBV5-5 | . | CASSSLPSTGDYGYTF | TGTGCCAGCAGCTCTCTTCCCTCGACAGGGGACTATGGCTACACCTTC
TRBJ1-1 | . | TRBV4-1 | . | CASSQAQGYEMNTEAFF | TGCGCCAGCAGCCAGGCACAGGGCTATGAAATGAACACTGAAGCTTTCTTT
TRBJ1-5 | . | TRBV2 | once | CASSGGSSDNQPQHF | TGTGCCAGCAGTGGAGGTAGTTCGGACAATCAGCCCCAGCATTTT
TRBJ2-7 | . | TRBV7-8 | . | CASSPDAVPGEQYF | TGTGCCAGCAGCCCCGACGCCGTGCCAGGCGAGCAGTACTTC
TRBJ1-5 | . | TRBV2 | . | CASNFPGSNQPQHF | TGTGCCAGCAACTTCCCCGGGAGCAATCAGCCCCAGCATTTT
TRBJ2-7 | TRBD2 | TRBV25-1 | . | CASSDSTSGRYEQYF | TGTGCCAGCAGTGATTCGACTAGCGGGAGATACGAGCAGTACTTC
TRBJ2-3 | . | TRBV29-1 | once | CSVESLARHTQYF | TGCAGCGTTGAGTCTCTAGCACGACATACGCAGTATTTT
TRBJ2-3 | . | TRBV21-1 | . | CASWPQGLAPDTQYF | TGTGCCAGCTGGCCCCAGGGACTAGCCCCAGATACGCAGTATTTT
TRBJ1-1 | TRBD1 | TRBV5-6 | few | CASSGTGGNTEAFF | TGTGCCAGCAGTGGGACAGGCGGGAACACTGAAGCTTTCTTT
TRBJ2-1 | TRBD2 | TRBV13 | . | CASTDSGSGRNEQFF | TGTGCCAGCACCGATAGCGGGAGTGGTAGAAATGAGCAGTTCTTC